The rows below give T cell receptor beta chains drawn from one sample of a study of T-cell memory formation after mild COVID-19. TCRdb fed the 5' RACE reads into MiXCR, producing one record per CDR3 protein. Altogether almost 250,000 distinct CDR3 sequences are present, 15% to 17% being singletons, with the ten largest covering 2.1%. Sequencing used PBMCs or a T cell subset sorted from them (not recorded which). These receptors were taken from an adult woman who had mild COVID-19 (a few samples of this study predate the infection). Cell type and time point are not known. CDR3s include the opening cysteine and the closing phenylalanine or tryptophan. A D gene is named only where the DNA matches it firmly. Not all rows give a size; the values are once, few, many and, for expanded clones, a class.

>NA|TRBV9|NA|TRBJ2-2
TGTGCCAGCAGTAAAACAGGGTCGGACACCGGGGAGCTGTTTTTT
CASSKTGSDTGELFF
>TRBD2|TRBV6-2/TRBV6-3|NA|TRBJ2-4
TGTGCCAGCATTAATCAGCGGGGGAGCAAAAACATTCAGTACTTC
CASINQRGSKNIQYF
>NA|TRBV20-1|NA|TRBJ2-7
TGCAGTGCTAGAGTTGGGGGCTCCTACGAGCAGTACTTC
CSARVGGSYEQYF
>TRBD1|TRBV7-2|many|TRBJ1-3
TGTGCCAGCAGCTCAGGCCCCGGGACAGGTCCAGACACCATATATTTT
CASSSGPGTGPDTIYF
>TRBD2|TRBV6-6|few|TRBJ2-3
TGTGCCAGCAGGCCCACTAGCGGGACGCAGTATTTT
CASRPTSGTQYF
>NA|TRBV29-1|many|TRBJ1-2
TGCAGCGTTGTGCTGGGAAACTATGGCTACACCTTC
CSVVLGNYGYTF
>TRBD1|TRBV12-3/TRBV12-4|NA|TRBJ1-2
TGTGCCAGCACCATTGGTCCCCAGGGGGCGGCTGGCTACACCTTC
CASTIGPQGAAGYTF
>TRBD2|TRBV7-9|few|TRBJ2-5
TGTGCCAGCAGCTTAGGACTAGCGGCCCAAGAGACCCAGTACTTC
CASSLGLAAQETQYF
>TRBD1|TRBV2|few|TRBJ2-1
TGTGCCAGCAGTGTCCGGGACAGTGCCTTGGGTGAGCAGTTCTTC
CASSVRDSALGEQFF
>TRBD1|TRBV20-1|NA|TRBJ2-3
TGCAGTGCTACAAACAGGGGGTCCACAGATACGCAGTATTTT
CSATNRGSTDTQYF
>NA|TRBV12-3/TRBV12-4|few|TRBJ1-2
TGTGCCAGCAGTTTTCATTTGGGATACACCTTC
CASSFHLGYTF
>NA|TRBV20-1|few|TRBJ1-2
TGCAGTGCCGGCGAGGGGGGCCATGGCTACACCTTC
CSAGEGGHGYTF
>NA|TRBV20-1|NA|TRBJ1-2
TGCAGTGCTAGAGATTCTGAGGGGTTCGTGGTACCGGTTAACTATGGCTACACCTTC
CSARDSEGFVVPVNYGYTF
>TRBD2|TRBV4-1|few|TRBJ2-5
TGCGCCAGCAGCCAAGAACCGGGACTAGCGGGGGCAATCCAAGAGACCCAGTACTTC
CASSQEPGLAGAIQETQYF
>NA|TRBV6-5|NA|TRBJ1-1
TGTGCCAGCAGTTACTCGATAGGGGGACTGAACGCTGAAGCTTTCTTT
CASSYSIGGLNAEAFF
>NA|TRBV12-3/TRBV12-4|NA|TRBJ1-1
TGTGCCAGCAGTTTTTTTCACCTGAACACTGAAGCTTTCTTT
CASSFFHLNTEAFF
>TRBD2|TRBV5-1|NA|TRBJ2-3
TGCGCCAGCAGCTCTCATAGCGGGGGCACAGATACGCAGTATTTT
CASSSHSGGTDTQYF
>NA|TRBV29-1|NA|TRBJ2-5
TGCAGCGTTGACGAGACCCAGTACTTC
CSVDETQYF
>NA|TRBV24-1|few|TRBJ2-7
TGTGCCACCAGTGATTCGTCCCAGTCCAGGCTATACGAGCAGTACTTC
CATSDSSQSRLYEQYF
>NA|TRBV4-1|few|TRBJ2-7
TGCGCCAGCAGCCAAGACACCTGGGGGTACGAGCAGTACTTC
CASSQDTWGYEQYF
>TRBD2|TRBV14|many|TRBJ2-4
TGTGCCAGCAGCCAAGTATCTAGCGGGGCAAACATTCAGTACTTC
CASSQVSSGANIQYF
>NA|TRBV6-6|few|TRBJ1-4
TGTGCCAGCAGCCCCAGGACAGCTGAAAAACTGTTTTTT
CASSPRTAEKLFF
>NA|TRBV14|NA|TRBJ1-3
TGTGCCACATCATCAAGGGGGGCGAGCTCTGGAAACACCATATATTTT
CATSSRGASSGNTIYF
>TRBD1|TRBV30|few|TRBJ1-2
TGTGCCTGGAGTGGTCACACAGGGGGAGGCTACACCTTC
CAWSGHTGGGYTF
>NA|TRBV29-1|NA|TRBJ1-5
TGCAGCGTTCTTACCGGGGCGGGTCAGCCCCAGCATTTT
CSVLTGAGQPQHF
>NA|TRBV12-3/TRBV12-4|many|TRBJ1-2
TGTGCCAGCAGCTCAGCCCAGGGAAGAGGCTACACCTTC
CASSSAQGRGYTF
>TRBD1|TRBV9|NA|TRBJ2-6
TGTGCCAGCAGCTCCCGGACAGGGGGCTCTGGGGCCAACGTCCTGACTTTC
CASSSRTGGSGANVLTF
>NA|TRBV6-5|NA|TRBJ2-1
TGTGCCAGCAGACAGGGACGGAAAAGGAATGAGCAGTTCTTC
CASRQGRKRNEQFF
>TRBD2|TRBV6-5|few|TRBJ2-2
TGTGCCAGCAGTTTCACCGGGACTAGTGTCGGGGAGCTGTTTTTT
CASSFTGTSVGELFF
>NA|TRBV4-2|NA|TRBJ2-7
TGTGCCAGCAGCCAAGGTCGGGGGACCTACGAGCAGTACTTC
CASSQGRGTYEQYF
>NA|TRBV7-9|many|TRBJ2-5
TGTGCCAGCAGCCGACTTCCTCAAGAGACCCAGTACTTC
CASSRLPQETQYF
>TRBD1|TRBV19|few|TRBJ2-2
TGTGCCAGTAGTCTTTGGACCGGGACAGCTAACACCGGGGAGCTGTTTTTT
CASSLWTGTANTGELFF
>NA|TRBV10-3|many|TRBJ2-1
TGTGCCATCGAAGTATATGGTGAGCAGTTCTTC
CAIEVYGEQFF
>NA|TRBV24-1|NA|TRBJ2-3
TGTGCCACCAGTGTCGCCGAATCCACAGATACGCAGTATTTT
CATSVAESTDTQYF
>NA|TRBV12-3/TRBV12-4|NA|TRBJ2-7
TGTGCCAGCAGGCGGGATCTCTACGAGCAGTACTTC
CASRRDLYEQYF
>NA|TRBV12-3/TRBV12-4|NA|TRBJ2-1
TGTGCCAGCAAGGAAAAGGCGGGGTTGGGGAACGATGAGCAGTTCTTC
CASKEKAGLGNDEQFF
>NA|TRBV29-1|NA|TRBJ1-5
TGCAGCGTTGAATCTTCTGATCAGCCCCAGCATTTT
CSVESSDQPQHF
>NA|TRBV29-1|few|TRBJ2-4
TGCAGCGCCGCCCGAACCGACAGCCGGGGGCGAAACATTCAGTACTTC
CSAARTDSRGRNIQYF
>NA|TRBV7-9|NA|TRBJ1-1
TGTGCCAGCAGCCCCCCGGAGGGGGGCAGGACTGAAGCTTTCTTT
CASSPPEGGRTEAFF
>NA|TRBV7-2|NA|TRBJ2-7
TGTGCCAGCGGAAAGGGCGAGCAGTACTTC
CASGKGEQYF
>TRBD1|TRBV24-1|few|TRBJ2-5
TGTGCCACCAGTGACCCGGGACAGGGTGGCCAAGAGACCCAGTACTTC
CATSDPGQGGQETQYF
>NA|TRBV30|few|TRBJ1-5
TGTGCCTGGAGTTCGGTGGCAGGGTCTTCGAGCAATCAGCCCCAGCATTTT
CAWSSVAGSSSNQPQHF
>TRBD2|TRBV20-1|NA|TRBJ2-1
TGCAGTGCCACCCGACTAGCGGGGCCGGATGAGCAGTTCTTC
CSATRLAGPDEQFF
>NA|TRBV4-2|few|TRBJ2-2
TGTGCCAGCAGCCACACCGGACCAGTCACCGGGGAGCTGTTTTTT
CASSHTGPVTGELFF
>NA|TRBV12-3/TRBV12-4|NA|TRBJ2-2
TGTGCCAGCAGTTTCGGTAGGGTCACCGGGGAGCTGTTTTTT
CASSFGRVTGELFF
>NA|TRBV20-1|many|TRBJ1-5
TGCAGTGCTAGGGGGGGTGGGGGCAGCAATCAGCCCCAGCATTTT
CSARGGGGSNQPQHF
>TRBD2|TRBV5-1|many|TRBJ2-1
TGCGCCAGCAGCCGGCGACTAGCGGGATCCAATGAGCAGTTCTTC
CASSRRLAGSNEQFF
>TRBD2|TRBV7-6|NA|TRBJ2-2
TGTGCCAGCAGCTCGGGACTAGCGGGGGCGAACACCGGGGAGCTGTTTTTT
CASSSGLAGANTGELFF
>NA|TRBV19|few|TRBJ1-1
TGTGCCAGTAGTGCCCCAATGGGGTCCGTGACTGAAGCTTTCTTT
CASSAPMGSVTEAFF
>NA|TRBV29-1|NA|TRBJ1-2
TGCAGCGCCGGGCTCCGACAGTCGGAGGCTGGCTACACCTTC
CSAGLRQSEAGYTF
>NA|TRBV6-6|NA|TRBJ2-5
TGTGCCAGCAGAGGGAGAGAGACCCAGTACTTC
CASRGRETQYF
>NA|TRBV3-1|NA|TRBJ2-7
TGTGCCAGCGGGGGCCAACCCTCCTACGAGCAGTACTTC
CASGGQPSYEQYF
>TRBD1|TRBV5-1|few|TRBJ2-7
TGCGCCAGCAGCAACCTACTTACAGGGGGCCTAAACGAGCAGTACTTC
CASSNLLTGGLNEQYF
>NA|TRBV20-1|few|TRBJ2-1
TGCAGGACAAATGCCCGAGGGAGCAATGAGCAGTTCTTC
CRTNARGSNEQFF
>TRBD2|TRBV12-3/TRBV12-4|NA|TRBJ2-3
TGTGCCAGCAGTTTAAGCGGGGTCGTAGATACGCAGTATTTT
CASSLSGVVDTQYF